This T cell receptor beta chain was obtained from a study of blood T cells in healthy people across ages. Germline lookup yields CDR1 MNHEY and CDR2 SVGAGI. This CDR3 contains 17 residues. The V gene lost 0 bases and the J gene lost 0 bases, with 13 bases spanning the gap. Through a sample-barcoded 5' primer and a J-beta primer mix, a second PCR was run for 7 to 11 cycles. There were at least 3 million CDR3-containing paired-end reads obtained from each sample. One entry per CDR3 protein, called by TCRdb with MiXCR from the 5' RACE reads. Of 1.5 million to 2 million distinct CDR3 sequences listed, around 48% are singletons. This clonotype was found a few times.

What was sequenced was blood. This clonotype originated in a woman in her forties in good health. The chain couples TRBV6-5 to TRBJ2-3; D is unclear. The CDR3 spells CASSYSQYRFSTDTQYF. In DNA, the CDR3 is TGTGCCAGCAGTTACTCTCAGTATCGCTTTAGCACAGATACGCAGTATTTT.